This T cell receptor beta chain is from a study of OX40 agonist ivuxolimab in advanced cancers. Overall study context: Earlier treatment with anti-PD-1, anti-PD-L1 or anti-CTLA-4 was permitted, and roughly 40% had received some. The study, taken as a whole, reports: Among T cells, CD8+ cells averaged more expanded clones than CD4+ cells. Among some nonresponders, normalized T-cell clonal expansion was also low.

Assay used: immunoSEQ multiplex PCR; TCRdb lists only in-frame clones, some missing. The sample yields fewer than 100,000 clones, 75% to 90% seen once. Trimming took off 3 bases at V and 3 bases at J, with 12 bases between the two ends. Germline lookup yields CDR1 LNHNV and CDR2 YYDKDF (reference sequence). The CDR3 loop spans 14 amino acids. With regard to this clone: Its antigen is not known.

This chain uses TRBV15 with TRBJ2-7; no reliable D call. The sequence derives from an adult with an advanced solid tumor such as melanoma, head and neck, liver or kidney cancer. The material was CD4+ or CD8+ T cells sorted from blood, obtained in a trial of the OX40 agonist ivuxolimab. The CDR3 spells CATSRYGVGYEQYF. CDR3 in DNA: TGTGCCACCAGCAGGTATGGGGTGGGCTACGAGCAGTACTTC. The full variable domain, in which reference TRBV15 and TRBJ2-7 provide the parts outside the CDR3, is DAMVIQNPRYQVTQFGKPVTLSCSQTLNHNVMYWYQQKSSQAPKLLFHYYDKDFNNEADTPDNFQSRRPNTSFCFLDIRSPGLGDTAMYLCATSRYGVGYEQYFGPGTRLTVT.